This T cell receptor (beta chain) was obtained from a study of post-analysis software for immune sequencing data (dated by TCRdb to 2015 to 2017). Background on the whole study: Recorded disease courses included relapsing-remitting, secondary progressive and progressive-relapsing multiple sclerosis, with some patients lacking subtype annotation. The multiple sclerosis patient repertoires were compared with more than 10 previously published healthy control repertoires from donors aged roughly 6 to 27 years. A subset of samples was prepared in parallel using single-end sample barcoding, then pooled and co-amplified after Illumina adapter ligation. What the authors observed across the whole study: The multiple sclerosis patient group was slightly younger than the control group. Multiple sclerosis patients had significantly lower normalized Chao1 diversity than controls, a result that suggests substantial peripheral T-cell clonal expansion. Patients showed significantly higher frequencies than controls for a handful of TRBV segments, among them TRBV5-6, TRBV5-1 and TRBV20-1. Direct clustering with F measure revealed strong co-clustering of samples prepared in the same batch, which led to a batch-effect correction.

Libraries were built with PCR. Sequencing used an Illumina HiSeq 2500. Unique molecular identifiers were incorporated into TCR beta cDNA libraries to reduce PCR and sequencing biases. About 500,000 cDNA molecules were obtained for every 1 to 10 million input T cells, so each molecule roughly corresponded to one T cell. The patient libraries were prepared and sequenced with the same protocol used for the earlier healthy control dataset. Samples belonging to the same batch were prepared together, multiplexed and sequenced on a shared HiSeq lane. The study's own analysis went as follows. Raw barcoded reads were processed with MIGEC, discarding single-read molecular identifier groups before consensus assembly and CDR3 extraction. Clonotype tables were post-analysed with VDJtools, and diversity was normalized by down-sampling all datasets to the smallest sample size. To correct batch-related cross-sample contamination, repertoire overlap clustering matched CDR3 amino acid sequences but not nucleotide sequences. TCRdb trimmed public reads at Q25 via fastp, called clones via MiXCR and kept in-frame beta chains. All rows with the same CDR3 protein become a single entry with the most common DNA and genes. The V and J calls shown here were made by TCRdb, not taken from the authors' results. Here the sample has roughly 540,000 distinct CDR3 sequences; 30% to 40% occur a single time. 4.5% to 7.5% of the sample is taken by the ten largest.

TCR beta repertoires were profiled from peripheral blood of about a dozen young patients with multiple sclerosis to demonstrate the VDJtools post-analysis software. The multiple sclerosis patients were children and adolescents ranging in age from about 6 to 17 years. The germline V gene (reference sequence) provides CDR1 SEHNR and CDR2 FQNEAQ. V is cut by 0 bases and J by 4 bases, and the space between the germline ends is 9 bases. From the cysteine through the phenylalanine, the CDR3 covers 14 amino acids. The read is trimmed to its CDR3 DNA, 42 bases read in frame from base 1. Concerning this clonotype: No cognate antigen has been identified for it. The input lacks base qualities; no much larger clone sits a single base away.

In this chain, TRBV7-9 is recombined with TRBJ2-5, with no reliable assignment of the D segment. The sample was blood. The clonotype was recovered from a girl aged 2 to 17 with multiple sclerosis. CDR3 sequence: CASSLAEYLETQYF. The DNA sequence is TGTGCCAGCAGCTTAGCCGAGTACCTAGAGACCCAGTACTTC.